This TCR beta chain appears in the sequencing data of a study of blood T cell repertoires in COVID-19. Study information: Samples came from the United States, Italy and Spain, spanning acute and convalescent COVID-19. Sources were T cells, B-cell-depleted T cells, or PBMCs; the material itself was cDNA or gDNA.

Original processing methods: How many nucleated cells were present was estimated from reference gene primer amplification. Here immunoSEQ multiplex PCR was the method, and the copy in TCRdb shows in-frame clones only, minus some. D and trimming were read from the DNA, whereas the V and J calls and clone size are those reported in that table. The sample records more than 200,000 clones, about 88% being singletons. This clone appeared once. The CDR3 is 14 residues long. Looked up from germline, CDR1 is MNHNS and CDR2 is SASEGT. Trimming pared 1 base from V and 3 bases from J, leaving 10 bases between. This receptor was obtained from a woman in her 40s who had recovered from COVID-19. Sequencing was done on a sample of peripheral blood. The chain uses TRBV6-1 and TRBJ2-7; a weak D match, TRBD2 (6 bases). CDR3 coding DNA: TGTGCCAGCAGTGAAGTGGGACTTCACTACGAGCAGTACTTC. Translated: CASSEVGLHYEQYF.